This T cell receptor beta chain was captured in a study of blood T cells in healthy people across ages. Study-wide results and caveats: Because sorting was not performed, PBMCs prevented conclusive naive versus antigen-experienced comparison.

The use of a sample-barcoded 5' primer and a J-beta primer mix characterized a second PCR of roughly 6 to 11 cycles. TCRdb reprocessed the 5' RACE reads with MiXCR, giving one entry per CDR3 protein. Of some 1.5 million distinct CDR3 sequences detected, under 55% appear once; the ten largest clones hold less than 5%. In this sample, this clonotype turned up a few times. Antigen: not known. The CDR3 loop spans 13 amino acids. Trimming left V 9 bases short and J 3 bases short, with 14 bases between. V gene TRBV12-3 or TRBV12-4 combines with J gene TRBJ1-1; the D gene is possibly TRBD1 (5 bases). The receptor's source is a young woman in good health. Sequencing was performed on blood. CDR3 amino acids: CASKGFGDTEAFF. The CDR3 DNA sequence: TGTGCCAGTAAGGGGTTTGGGGACACTGAAGCTTTCTTT.